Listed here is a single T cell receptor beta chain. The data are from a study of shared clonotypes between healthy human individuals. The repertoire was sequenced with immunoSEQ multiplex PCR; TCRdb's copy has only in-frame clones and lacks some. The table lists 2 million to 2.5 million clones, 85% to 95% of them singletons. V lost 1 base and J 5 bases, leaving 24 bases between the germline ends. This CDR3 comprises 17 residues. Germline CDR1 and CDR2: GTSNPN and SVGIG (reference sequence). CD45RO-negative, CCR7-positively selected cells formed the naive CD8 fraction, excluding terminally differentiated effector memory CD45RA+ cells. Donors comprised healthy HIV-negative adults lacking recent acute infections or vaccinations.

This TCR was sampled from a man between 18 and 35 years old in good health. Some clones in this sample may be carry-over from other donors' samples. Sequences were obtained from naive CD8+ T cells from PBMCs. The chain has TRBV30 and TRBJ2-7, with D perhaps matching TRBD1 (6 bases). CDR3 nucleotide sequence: TGTGCCTGGAGTGAATTCAGGGACATGGGCCCCCCCCACGAGCAGTACTTC. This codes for CAWSEFRDMGPPHEQYF.